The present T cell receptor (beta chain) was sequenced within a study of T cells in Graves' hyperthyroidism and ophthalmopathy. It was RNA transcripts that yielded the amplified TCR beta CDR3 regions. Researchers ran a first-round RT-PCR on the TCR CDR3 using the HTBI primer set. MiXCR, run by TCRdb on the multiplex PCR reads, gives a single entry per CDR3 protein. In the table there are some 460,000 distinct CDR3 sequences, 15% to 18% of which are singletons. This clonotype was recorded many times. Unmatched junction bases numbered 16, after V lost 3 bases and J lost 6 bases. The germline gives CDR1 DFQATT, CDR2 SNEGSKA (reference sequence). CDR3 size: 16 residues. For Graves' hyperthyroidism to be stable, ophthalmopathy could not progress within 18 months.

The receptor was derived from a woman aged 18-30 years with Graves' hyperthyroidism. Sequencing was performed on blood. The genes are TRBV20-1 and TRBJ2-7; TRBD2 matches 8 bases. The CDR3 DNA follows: TGCAGTGCTAGCCCTCGGGGGCGGGAGGTTCCTTTCGAGCAGTACTTC. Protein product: CSASPRGREVPFEQYF.